This TCR beta chain was identified during a study of response to subunit inactivated influenza vaccine. This clonotype came up a few times. TCRdb independently ran MiXCR on the RT-PCR reads; one entry per CDR3 protein. In the table there are hundreds of thousands of distinct CDR3 sequences, about 15% of which are singletons. The germline V gene encodes CDR1 MDHEN and CDR2 SYDVKM. The CDR3 is 13 residues long. Germline trimming cut 8 bases from V and 5 bases from J; bases unmatched to any gene: 4. The rearrangement links TRBV28 to TRBJ1-5; TRBD1 agrees at 9 bases. Sequencing was performed on PBMCs from blood, taken 12 days after vaccination. The sequence derives from a man in his fifties who received an inactivated influenza vaccine. The CDR3 reads CASRQGVDQPQHF. The CDR3 bases are TGTGCCAGCCGACAGGGGGTGGATCAGCCCCAGCATTTT.